This entry lists 22 T cell receptor beta chains sequenced from one sample in a study of T cell responses to AZD1222 COVID-19 vaccine (dated by TCRdb to about 2021). In the paper's terms, the time point label means: baseline before first vaccination. Library preparation employed the immunoSEQ multiplex PCR assay. The table was pulled from immuneACCESS by TCRdb, which kept in-frame rearrangements only. Such tables lose some clones; where checked, under half of the loss comes from unresolved V genes, and the rest has no known cause. A total of 100,000 or so clones appear in this sample, more than 85% of them only once. The ten largest clones represent more than 15% of the sample. Sample: peripheral blood, taken on day 0 of AZD1222 vaccination. These receptors originate from an adult in good health.

The chain uses TRBV19 and TRBJ1-2, with D unclear. This CDR3 is 12 amino acids long. Trimming left V 5 bases short and J 3 bases short, with 7 bases between. Per germline, CDR1 LNHDA and CDR2 SQIVND (reference sequence). CDR3 coding DNA: TGTGCCAGTAGTGTAGGTGACTATGGCTACACCTTC. Protein sequence: CASSVGDYGYTF.

This clone occurred a few times. The DNA of the CDR3 is TGTGCCAGCAGTTTTACGCAGGGTAGTGGCTACACCTTC. This translates into CASSFTQGSGYTF. The rearrangement joins TRBV27 to TRBJ1-2; possibly TRBD1 for D (5 bases). Germline CDR1 and CDR2: MNHEY and SMNVEV (reference sequence). Trimming removed 3 bases from V and 7 bases from J, with 12 bases in between. The CDR3 covers 13 residues.

The chain links TRBV30 to TRBJ1-2; perhaps TRBD1 as D (6 bases). V was shortened by 5 bases and J by 9 bases, with 28 bases between the two germline ends. Germline assignment: CDR1 GTSNPN and CDR2 SVGIG (reference sequence). CDR3 length: 16 amino acids. CDR3 amino acids: CAWEPGSGFNGGRYTF. DNA for the CDR3: TGTGCCTGGGAGCCGGGGTCAGGCTTTAATGGGGGGCGCTACACCTTC. Full variable domain (outside the CDR3, taken from reference TRBV30 and TRBJ1-2): SQTIHQWPATLVQPVGSPLSLECTVEGTSNPNLYWYRQAAGRGLQLLFYSVGIGQISSEVPQNLSASRPQDRQFILSSKKLLLSDSGFYLCAWEPGSGFNGGRYTFGSGTRLTVV.

Here the CDR3 reads CASGLPSLEAFF. The CDR3 region has the DNA TGTGCTAGTGGTTTGCCCAGCTTAGAAGCTTTCTTT. The V call is TRBV12-5, the J call TRBJ1-1, with D unresolved. V dropped 2 bases and J dropped 8 bases, with 9 bases sitting between them. The CDR3 consists of 12 residues. CDR1 is LGHNT and CDR2 is FRNRAP in the germline V gene. The full variable domain, completed using reference TRBV12-5 and TRBJ1-1, is DARVTQTPRHKVTEMGQEVTMRCQPILGHNTVFWYRQTMMQGLELLAYFRNRAPLDDSGMPKDRFSAEMPDATLATLKIQPSEPRDSAVYFCASGLPSLEAFFGQGTRLTVV.

The chain is built from TRBV2 and TRBJ2-7, with D possibly matching TRBD2 (5 bases). Germline V gene lookup returns CDR1 SNHLY and CDR2 FYNNEI. Between the trimmed V and J ends, which lost 1 base and 4 bases, there was a span of 23 bases. The CDR3 is 18 residues long. The CDR3 here is CASSEELMGGRSPYEQYF. The CDR3 nucleotides read TGTGCCAGCAGTGAAGAGTTGATGGGCGGGCGTTCCCCATACGAGCAGTACTTC.

This clone showed up just a few times. This rearrangement joins TRBV5-1 to TRBJ1-2; D is perhaps TRBD1 (5 bases). V gave up 0 bases and J gave up 4 bases, with 16 bases separating them. The CDR3 contains 16 residues. Germline CDR1 and CDR2: SGHRS and YFSETQ. CDR3 nucleotide sequence: TGCGCCAGCAGCTTGGGACAGACCTTCTCCGCCTATGGCTACACCTTC. The encoded protein is CASSLGQTFSAYGYTF.

This chain joins TRBV27 and TRBJ1-5; maybe TRBD1 (6 bases). Germline values: CDR1 MNHEY, CDR2 SMNVEV (reference sequence). The CDR3 runs 12 residues. The V and J ends lost 6 bases and 7 bases respectively, with 10 bases between them. The CDR3 reads CASRTGGQPQHF. The CDR3 coding sequence is TGTGCCAGCAGGACAGGCGGACAGCCCCAGCATTTT.

The J gene is TRBJ2-3, the V gene TRBV15; 12 bases match TRBD2. The CDR3 runs 16 residues. With 3 bases clipped from V and 2 bases from J, the junction kept 3 bases outside the gene matches. Germline V gene data show CDR1 as LNHNV and CDR2 as YYDKDF (reference sequence). The CDR3 DNA reads as TGTGCCACCAGCAGCCTAGCGGGAGGGTTCACAGATACGCAGTATTTT. Translated: CATSSLAGGFTDTQYF.

J is TRBJ1-1 and V is TRBV27; no clear D gene. Germline V gene data show CDR1 as MNHEY and CDR2 as SMNVEV (reference sequence). The ends were cut back, 3 bases at V and 8 bases at J, with 31 bases in the middle. This CDR3 has 19 amino acids. This CDR3 is CASSLEAPTRSIPRIEAFF. In DNA form, the CDR3 reads TGTGCCAGCAGTTTGGAGGCACCGACTCGAAGCATACCACGAATAGAAGCTTTCTTT.

The CDR3 DNA follows: TGTGCCAGCAGCGTCTCCCGGGGGGCGCAGCAGCCCCAGCATTTT. This gives the protein CASSVSRGAQQPQHF. The chain joins TRBV28 to TRBJ1-5; the D gene is possibly TRBD1 (6 bases). V was shortened by 6 bases and J by 7 bases, with 19 bases between the two germline ends. The CDR3 sequence is 15 residues long. CDR1 is MDHEN, CDR2 SYDVKM, per germline.

The V and J genes are TRBV2 and TRBJ2-1; D may be TRBD2 (6 bases). The germline V and J ends were trimmed by 5 bases and 8 bases, with 19 bases remaining between them. CDR3 size: 15 residues. In germline, CDR1 is SNHLY, CDR2 FYNNEI. CDR3 DNA: TGTGCCAGCAGTATAGGGACTCCCCGGATTGATGAGCAGTTCTTC. Translating it yields CASSIGTPRIDEQFF.

The chain has TRBV3-1 (or the pseudogene TRBV3-2) and TRBJ1-1, with D hard to call. Germline CDR1 is LGHDT and CDR2 is YNNKEL (reference sequence). There are 13 residues in the CDR3. The V gene lost 7 bases and the J gene lost 0 bases, with 9 bases spanning the gap. CDR3 sequence: CASTERMNTEAFF. The CDR3 DNA sequence: TGTGCCAGCACGGAAAGGATGAACACTGAAGCTTTCTTT.

The chain uses TRBV4-1 and TRBJ1-1; possible D gene TRBD1, 5 bases. CDR3 length: 14 amino acids. Per germline, CDR1 MGHRA and CDR2 YSYEKL. Between the trimmed V and J ends, which lost 2 bases and 0 bases, there was a span of 7 bases. CDR3 bases: TGCGCCAGCAGCCAACGGGGCCTGAACACTGAAGCTTTCTTT. It specifies CASSQRGLNTEAFF.

The V and J genes are TRBV9 and TRBJ2-7; 9 bases are shared with TRBD2. CDR1 and CDR2 from the germline V gene are SGDLS and YYNGEE. CDR3 length: 15 residues. Losses at the gene ends were 2 bases for V and 4 bases for J; bases not matched to a gene: 7. The CDR3 coding sequence is TGTGCCAGCAGCGTCGGCGGGAGGGGTGAATACGAGCAGTACTTC. Protein: CASSVGGRGEYEQYF.

The chain combines TRBV10-3 with TRBJ1-6; 8 positions agree with TRBD1. CDR1 and CDR2 (germline): ENHRY, SYGVKD. Trimming at V came to 0 bases and at J to 7 bases, leaving 5 bases not matched to a gene. CDR3 length equals 16 residues. The CDR3 DNA is TGTGCCATCAGTGAGTCGAAGACAGGGGAGAATTCACCCCTCCACTTT. Translated: CAISESKTGENSPLHF.

The chain couples TRBV7-9 to TRBJ2-7; D might be TRBD2 (6 bases). CDR1 is SEHNR, CDR2 FQNEAQ, per germline (reference sequence). CDR3 length: 15 residues. Trimming removed 5 bases from V and 2 bases from J, with 16 bases in between. The CDR3 here is CASSIGTYRAYEQYF. The DNA for the CDR3 is TGTGCCAGCAGCATCGGGACTTACCGAGCCTACGAGCAGTACTTC.

The chain combines TRBV7-2 with TRBJ2-1; D is ambiguous. Trimming removed 7 bases at V and 2 bases at J, with 18 bases between. Germline V gene lookup returns CDR1 SGHTA and CDR2 FQGNSA. This CDR3 has 16 residues. The CDR3 here is CASTPQSTLPYNEQFF. The CDR3 bases are TGTGCCAGCACCCCACAATCTACGCTACCCTACAATGAGCAGTTCTTC.

The gene calls are TRBV10-1 and TRBJ2-7, with no clear D. The germline V and J ends were trimmed by 0 bases and 5 bases, with 5 bases remaining between them. This CDR3 region has 12 residues. CDR1 is WNHNN and CDR2 is SYGVQD in the germline V gene (reference sequence). The CDR3 loop is CASSESTDEQYF. Here the CDR3 DNA reads TGCGCCAGCAGTGAGTCGACGGACGAGCAGTACTTC.

This chain links TRBV5-1 with TRBJ1-1; D is uncertain. The CDR3 totals 14 residues. V lost 1 base to trimming and J lost 1 base, with 8 bases between them. Germline CDR1 reads SGHRS; CDR2 reads YFSETQ. The CDR3 spells CASSLSQGNTEAFF. CDR3 coding DNA: TGCGCCAGCAGCTTGAGTCAAGGGAACACTGAAGCTTTCTTT.

The CDR3 DNA reads TGTGCCAGCAGGGGACTAGCGGGGCGGGGCACAGATACGCAGTATTTT. It specifies CASRGLAGRGTDTQYF. The chain joins TRBV2 to TRBJ2-3; 13 positions match TRBD2. CDR1 is SNHLY, CDR2 FYNNEI, per germline. Trimming took 6 bases from V and 1 from J; bases not matched to a gene: 4. The length of the CDR3 is 16 residues.

The chain recombines TRBV5-1 with TRBJ1-2, with TRBD1 matching over 8 bases. V shed 1 base and J 8 bases; nucleotides not matched to a gene: 10. CDR1 is SGHRS, CDR2 YFSETQ, per germline. CDR3 length equals 15 residues. The DNA of the CDR3 is TGCGCCAGCAGCTTGAGGTCAGGGGGCGCGATCGGCTACACCTTC. This encodes CASSLRSGGAIGYTF.

V usage is TRBV5-8 and J usage is TRBJ2-3; TRBD1 agrees at 7 bases. The CDR3 spans 17 residues. Germline trimming cut 4 bases from V and 1 base from J; bases unmatched to any gene: 12. Germline V CDR1 and CDR2: SGHTS, YDEGEE. As DNA, the CDR3 is TGTGCCAGCAGCAAGAGAACAGGGGTGATGGGCACAGATACGCAGTATTTT. This codes for CASSKRTGVMGTDTQYF.